This T cell receptor (beta chain) is drawn from a study of blood T cell repertoires in COVID-19. Study details: Samples representing acute and convalescent COVID-19 were sourced from the United States, Italy and Spain. T cells, B-cell-depleted T cells, or PBMCs provided the cDNA or gDNA that served as material.

TCRdb keeps only in-frame clones here, not all; method: immunoSEQ multiplex PCR. The table records about 480,000 clones, roughly nine tenths of them present only once. With V trimmed by 1 base and J by 2 bases, 2 bases remained unmatched. Germline values: CDR1 LNHDA, CDR2 SQIVND (reference sequence). This CDR3 is built from 15 residues. Sequencing input: peripheral blood. The receptor was isolated from a man aged 18 to 29 with COVID-19, enrolled during active disease. V is TRBV19 and J is TRBJ2-3, with TRBD2 matching 8 bases. The CDR3 sequence is CASSIGTSPTDTQYF. CDR3 DNA sequence: TGTGCCAGTAGTATAGGGACTAGCCCCACAGATACGCAGTATTTT.